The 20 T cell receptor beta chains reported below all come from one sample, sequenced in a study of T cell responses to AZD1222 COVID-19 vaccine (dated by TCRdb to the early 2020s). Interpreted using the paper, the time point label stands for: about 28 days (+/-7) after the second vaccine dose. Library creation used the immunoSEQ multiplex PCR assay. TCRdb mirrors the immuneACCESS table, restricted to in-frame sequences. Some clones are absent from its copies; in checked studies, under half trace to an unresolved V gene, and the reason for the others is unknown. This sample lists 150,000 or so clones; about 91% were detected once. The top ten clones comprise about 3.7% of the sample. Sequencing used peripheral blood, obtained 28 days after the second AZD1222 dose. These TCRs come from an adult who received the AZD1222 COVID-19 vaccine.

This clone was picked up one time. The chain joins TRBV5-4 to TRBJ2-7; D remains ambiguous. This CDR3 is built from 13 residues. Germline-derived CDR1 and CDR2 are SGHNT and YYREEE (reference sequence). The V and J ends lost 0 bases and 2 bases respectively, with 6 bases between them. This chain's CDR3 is CASSLAETYEQYF. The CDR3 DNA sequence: TGTGCCAGCAGCTTGGCCGAGACCTACGAGCAGTACTTC. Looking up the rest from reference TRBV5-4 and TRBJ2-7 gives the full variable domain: ETGVTQSPTHLIKTRGQQVTLRCSSQSGHNTVSWYQQALGQGPQFIFQYYREEENGRGNFPPRFSGLQFPNYSSELNVNALELDDSALYLCASSLAETYEQYFGPGTRLTVT.

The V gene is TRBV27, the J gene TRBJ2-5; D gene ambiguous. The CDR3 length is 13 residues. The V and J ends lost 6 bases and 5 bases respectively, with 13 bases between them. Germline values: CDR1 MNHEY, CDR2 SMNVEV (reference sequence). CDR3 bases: TGTGCCAGCAGCCTCGGCCCCTCGGAGACCCAGTACTTC. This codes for CASSLGPSETQYF.

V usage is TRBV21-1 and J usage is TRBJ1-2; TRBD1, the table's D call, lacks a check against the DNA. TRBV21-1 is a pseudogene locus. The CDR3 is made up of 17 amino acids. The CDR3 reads CASSKAQGGNCIYGYTF. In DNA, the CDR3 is TGTGCCAGCAGCAAAGCGCAAGGGGGCAACTGTATTTATGGCTACACCTTC.

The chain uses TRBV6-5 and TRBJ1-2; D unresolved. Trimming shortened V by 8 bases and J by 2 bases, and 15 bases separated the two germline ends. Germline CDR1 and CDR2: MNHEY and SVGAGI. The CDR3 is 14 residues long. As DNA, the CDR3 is TGTGCCAGCCGCCCCGGAGGAGCGAACTATGGCTACACCTTC. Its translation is CASRPGGANYGYTF.

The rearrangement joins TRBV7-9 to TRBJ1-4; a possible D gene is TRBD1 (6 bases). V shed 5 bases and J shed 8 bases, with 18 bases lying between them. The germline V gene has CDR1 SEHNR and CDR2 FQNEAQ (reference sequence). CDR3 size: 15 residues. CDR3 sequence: CASSEGGLREEKLFF. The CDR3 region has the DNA TGTGCCAGCAGCGAGGGGGGACTGAGAGAAGAAAAACTGTTTTTT.

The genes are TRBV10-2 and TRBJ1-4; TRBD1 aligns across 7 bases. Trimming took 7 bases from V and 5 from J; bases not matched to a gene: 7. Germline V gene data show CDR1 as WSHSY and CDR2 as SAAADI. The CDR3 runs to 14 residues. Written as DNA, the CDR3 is TGCGCCAGCAATAAGGCAGGGGGGAATGAAAAACTGTTTTTT. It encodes CASNKAGGNEKLFF.

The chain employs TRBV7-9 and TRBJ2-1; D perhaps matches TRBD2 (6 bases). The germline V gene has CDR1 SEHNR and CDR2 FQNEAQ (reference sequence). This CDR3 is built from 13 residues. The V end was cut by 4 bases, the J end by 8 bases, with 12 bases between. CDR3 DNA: TGTGCCAGCAGCTCGACTAGTTTCCATGAGCAGTTCTTC. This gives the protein CASSSTSFHEQFF.

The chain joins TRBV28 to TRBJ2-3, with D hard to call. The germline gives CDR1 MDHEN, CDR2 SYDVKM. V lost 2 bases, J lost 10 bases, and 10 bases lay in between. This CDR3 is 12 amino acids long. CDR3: CASSLIRQAQYF. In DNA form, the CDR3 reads TGTGCCAGCAGTTTAATACGCCAGGCGCAGTATTTT.

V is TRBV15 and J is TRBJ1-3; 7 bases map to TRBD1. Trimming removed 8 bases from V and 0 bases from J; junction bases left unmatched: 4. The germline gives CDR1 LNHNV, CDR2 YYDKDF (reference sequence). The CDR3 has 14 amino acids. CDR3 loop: CATSGQFSGNTIYF. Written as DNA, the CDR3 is TGTGCCACCTCGGGACAGTTCTCTGGAAACACCATATATTTT.

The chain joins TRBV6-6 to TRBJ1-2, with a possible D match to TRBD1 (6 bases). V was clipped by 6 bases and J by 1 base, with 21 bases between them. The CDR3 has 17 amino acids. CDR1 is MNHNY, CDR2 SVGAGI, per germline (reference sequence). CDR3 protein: CASSRNFYPDSNYGYTF. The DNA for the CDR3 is TGTGCCAGCAGCCGAAACTTTTACCCGGACAGTAACTATGGCTACACCTTC.

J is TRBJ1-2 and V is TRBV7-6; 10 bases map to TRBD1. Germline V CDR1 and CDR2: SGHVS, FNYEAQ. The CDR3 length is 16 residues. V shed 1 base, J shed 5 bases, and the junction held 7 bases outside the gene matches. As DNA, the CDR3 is TGTGCCAGCAGCTTAGGAGGCTGGGGACAGGGGTATGGCTACACCTTC. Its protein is CASSLGGWGQGYGYTF.

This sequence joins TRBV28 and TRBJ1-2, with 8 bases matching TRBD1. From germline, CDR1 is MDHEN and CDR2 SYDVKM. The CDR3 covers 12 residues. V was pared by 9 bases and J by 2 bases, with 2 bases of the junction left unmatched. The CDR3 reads CASRTGNYGYTF. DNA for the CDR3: TGTGCCAGTAGGACAGGGAACTATGGCTACACCTTC.

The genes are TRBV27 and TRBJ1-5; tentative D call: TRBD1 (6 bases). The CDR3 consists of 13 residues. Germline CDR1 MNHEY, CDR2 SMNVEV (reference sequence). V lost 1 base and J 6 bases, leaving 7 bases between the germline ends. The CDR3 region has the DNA TGTGCCAGCAGTTTATTCAGGGGTCAGCCCCAGCATTTT. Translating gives CASSLFRGQPQHF.

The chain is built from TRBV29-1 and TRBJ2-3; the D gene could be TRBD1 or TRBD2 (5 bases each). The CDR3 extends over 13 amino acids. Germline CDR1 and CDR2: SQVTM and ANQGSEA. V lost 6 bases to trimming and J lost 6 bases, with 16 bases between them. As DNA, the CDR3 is TGCAGCGTCCGGGACGCTCAGGATGATACGCAGTATTTT. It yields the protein CSVRDAQDDTQYF.

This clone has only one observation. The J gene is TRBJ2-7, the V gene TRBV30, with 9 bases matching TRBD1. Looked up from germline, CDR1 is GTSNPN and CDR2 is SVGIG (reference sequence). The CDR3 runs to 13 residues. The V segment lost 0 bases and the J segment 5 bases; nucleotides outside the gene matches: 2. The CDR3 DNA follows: TGTGCCTGGAGTGTACAGGGGGCCCACGAGCAGTACTTC. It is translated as CAWSVQGAHEQYF.

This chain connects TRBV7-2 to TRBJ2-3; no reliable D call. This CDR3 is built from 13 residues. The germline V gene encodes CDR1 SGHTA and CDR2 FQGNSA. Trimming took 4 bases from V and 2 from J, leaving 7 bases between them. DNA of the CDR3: TGTGCCAGCAGCTCCGGCACCACAGATACGCAGTATTTT. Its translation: CASSSGTTDTQYF.

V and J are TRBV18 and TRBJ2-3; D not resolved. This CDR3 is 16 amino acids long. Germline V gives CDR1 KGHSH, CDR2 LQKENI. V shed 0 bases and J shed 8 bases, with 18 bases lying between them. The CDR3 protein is CASSPPVGFGGGTQYF. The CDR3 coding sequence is TGTGCCAGCTCACCACCTGTTGGGTTCGGTGGCGGTACGCAGTATTTT.

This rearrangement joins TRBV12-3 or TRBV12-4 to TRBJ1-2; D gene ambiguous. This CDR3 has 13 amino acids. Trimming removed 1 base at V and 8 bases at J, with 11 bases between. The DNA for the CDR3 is TGTGCCAGCAGTTTAGGGCAGCACCTAGGCTACACCTTC. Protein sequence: CASSLGQHLGYTF.

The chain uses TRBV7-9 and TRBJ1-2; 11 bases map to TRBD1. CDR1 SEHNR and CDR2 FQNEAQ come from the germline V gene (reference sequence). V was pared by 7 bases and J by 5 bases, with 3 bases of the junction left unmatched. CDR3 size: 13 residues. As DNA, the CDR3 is TGTGCCAGCAACGGACAGGGGGCGTATGGCTACACCTTC. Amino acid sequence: CASNGQGAYGYTF.

The CDR3 here is CSVKREVDTQYF. The CDR3 bases are TGCAGCGTCAAGCGGGAGGTGGATACGCAGTATTTT. This sequence joins TRBV29-1 and TRBJ2-3; TRBD2 agrees at 9 bases. The germline V gene encodes CDR1 SQVTM and CDR2 ANQGSEA. V was clipped by 6 bases and J by 6 bases; unmatched bases: 4. The CDR3 sequence is 12 residues long.